This paragraph covers one TCR beta chain sequence. This entry is derived from a study of blood T cell repertoires in COVID-19. Study at large: Samples taken during acute and convalescent COVID-19 were collected in the United States, Italy and Spain. PBMCs, B-cell-depleted T cells, or T cells provided the cDNA or gDNA that made up the material.

Germline values: CDR1 GTSNPN, CDR2 SVGIG (reference sequence). The CDR3 contains 14 residues. V lost 2 bases and J lost 1, with 8 bases in between. Per the study methods: How many nucleated cells were present was estimated from reference gene primer amplification. Generated by immunoSEQ multiplex PCR, the TCRdb table keeps only in-frame clones and is missing some. From that table come the V and J calls and clone size; the DNA was used to work out D and trimming. Of about 670,000 clones in the sample, 90% were seen once. The TCR was taken from a woman under 30 with acute or convalescent COVID-19. V is TRBV30 and J is TRBJ2-2; D call uncertain. The sample consisted of peripheral blood. The CDR3 sequence: CAWSPSVNTGELFF. The CDR3 nucleotides read TGTGCCTGGAGTCCCTCAGTGAACACCGGGGAGCTGTTTTTT.